The 14 T cell receptor beta chains in this list originate from one sample, sequenced in a study of monozygotic twins with inflammatory bowel disease. TCRdb re-called the 5' RACE reads and gives one entry per CDR3 protein, without DNA. The sample's table shows roughly 320,000 distinct CDR3 sequences. Source material: blood. Receptors originate from a human donor with ulcerative colitis or Crohn's disease, or a healthy co-twin of an affected twin (not recorded which).

The rearrangement uses TRBV6-2 or TRBV6-3 and TRBJ1-2; TCRdb calls TRBD1, which cannot be checked without DNA. Looked up from germline, CDR1 is MNHEY and CDR2 is SVGEGT. This CDR3 contains 15 residues. The CDR3 loop reads CASSYSTARDSGYTF.

This chain connects TRBV24-1 to TRBJ2-5; without DNA, the TCRdb call of TRBD1 cannot be checked. Germline assignment: CDR1 KGHDR and CDR2 SFDVKD. The CDR3 has 14 amino acids. CDR3 sequence: CATSDGRGRETQYF.

V and J are TRBV7-9 and TRBJ1-2. The CDR3 covers 13 residues. Germline V gene sequence: CDR1 SEHNR, CDR2 FQNEAQ (reference sequence). CDR3 residues: CASSLSANYGYTF. The full variable domain, in which reference TRBV7-9 and TRBJ1-2 provide the parts outside the CDR3, is DTGVSQNPRHKITKRGQNVTFRCDPISEHNRLYWYRQTLGQGPEFLTYFQNEAQLEKSRLLSDRFSAERPKGSFSTLEIQRTEQGDSAMYLCASSLSANYGYTFGSGTRLTVV.

The genes are TRBV6-5 and TRBJ2-7; TCRdb calls TRBD2, which cannot be checked without DNA. The CDR3 is made up of 14 amino acids. Germline V lookup: CDR1 MNHEY, CDR2 SVGAGI. The CDR3 is CASSLDLSTYEQYF.

The V and J genes are TRBV5-1 and TRBJ2-7; absent DNA, TCRdb's TRBD1 call cannot be checked. Germline V gene lookup returns CDR1 SGHRS and CDR2 YFSETQ. This CDR3 is built from 15 residues. CDR3 residues: CASSQAPGQGAEQYF.

J is TRBJ2-5 and V is TRBV11-2; TCRdb designates TRBD2, a call that cannot be tested without DNA. The CDR3 extends over 18 amino acids. Germline-derived CDR1 and CDR2 are SGHAT and FQNNGV. CDR3 amino acids: CASSLPLGLAASQETQYF.

This chain connects TRBV18 to TRBJ2-1; TCRdb selects TRBD1, and the lack of DNA leaves this call unchecked. The CDR3 consists of 15 residues. Germline-derived CDR1 and CDR2 are KGHSH and LQKENI. CDR3: CASSPIGTTGDEQFF.

The V gene is TRBV5-5, the J gene TRBJ2-3; TCRdb outputs TRBD1, but without DNA this stays unchecked. The CDR3 has 15 residues. Germline CDR1 reads SGHKS; CDR2 reads YYEKEE (reference sequence). The CDR3 loop is CASSRGQFGTDTQYF.

V usage is TRBV18 and J usage is TRBJ2-6; checking the TCRdb D call of TRBD2 is not possible without DNA. The CDR3 runs to 18 residues. CDR1 and CDR2 from the germline V gene are KGHSH and LQKENI. The CDR3 spells CASSPLGGTISGANVLTF.

This chain uses TRBV7-9 with TRBJ1-1. The CDR3 totals 14 residues. CDR1 is SEHNR and CDR2 is FQNEAQ in the germline V gene (reference sequence). The CDR3 protein is CASSLDTADTEAFF.

The J gene is TRBJ2-5, the V gene TRBV2; TCRdb's D gene call, TRBD1, goes unchecked for lack of DNA. The CDR3 covers 16 residues. Germline assignment: CDR1 SNHLY and CDR2 FYNNEI. The chain's CDR3 is CASGPISRSSQETQYF.

The V gene is TRBV11-3, the J gene TRBJ2-1. The CDR3 is made up of 12 amino acids. CDR1 is SGHNT and CDR2 is YENEEA in the germline V gene. The CDR3 loop is CASSIDYNEQFF.

The chain links TRBV27 to TRBJ2-1. The V gene's germline CDR1 is MNHEY and CDR2 SMNVEV (reference sequence). This CDR3 is built from 15 residues. CDR3 residues: CASSLSRGLLNEQFF.

This chain connects TRBV27 to TRBJ1-2; TCRdb indicates TRBD1, and absent DNA this call remains unverified. The CDR3 covers 14 residues. CDR1 is MNHEY, CDR2 SMNVEV, per germline (reference sequence). The CDR3 spells CASSRQGGNYGYTF.